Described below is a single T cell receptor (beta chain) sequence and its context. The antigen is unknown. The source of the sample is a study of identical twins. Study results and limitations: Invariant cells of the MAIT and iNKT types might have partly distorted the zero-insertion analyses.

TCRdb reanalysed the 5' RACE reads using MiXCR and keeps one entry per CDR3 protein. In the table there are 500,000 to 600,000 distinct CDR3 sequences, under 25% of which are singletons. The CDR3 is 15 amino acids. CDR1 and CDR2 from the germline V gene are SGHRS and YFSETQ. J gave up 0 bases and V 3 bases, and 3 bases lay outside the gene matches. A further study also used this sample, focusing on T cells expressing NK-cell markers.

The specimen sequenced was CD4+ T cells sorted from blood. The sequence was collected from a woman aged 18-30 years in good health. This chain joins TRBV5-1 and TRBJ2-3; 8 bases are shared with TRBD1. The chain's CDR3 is CASSWQGASTDTQYF. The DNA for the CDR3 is TGCGCCAGCAGCTGGCAGGGGGCTAGCACAGATACGCAGTATTTT.